This passage covers 2 T cell receptor beta chains from one sample sequenced in a study of T cells in Graves' hyperthyroidism and ophthalmopathy (dated by TCRdb to the late 2010s). Library preparation employed multiplex PCR. TCRdb names Illumina HiSeq 2000 as the instrument used. Amplification of TCR beta CDR3 regions was carried out from RNA transcripts. The first round of RT-PCR for the TCR CDR3 was performed with the HTBI primer set and the Qiagen OneStep RT-PCR kit. TCRdb reanalyzed the raw reads on its own, using fastp at Q25 for trimming and MiXCR for clone calling, and kept in-frame beta chains. A single entry per CDR3 protein holds the most common genes and DNA from its merged rows. The sample records 550,000 to 650,000 distinct CDR3 sequences, less than 15% of which are singletons. In total, the top ten clones hold roughly 13% of the sample. Input material: blood. All receptors derive from a woman aged 40 to 50 with Graves' hyperthyroidism.

The chain uses TRBV28 and TRBJ2-1, with 9 nucleotides matching TRBD2. Germline V gene sequence: CDR1 MDHEN, CDR2 SYDVKM. V lost 5 bases, J lost 1 base, and 9 bases stayed unmatched. The CDR3 has 17 amino acids. The CDR3: CASSRFTGLASYNEQFF. Written as DNA, the CDR3 is TGTGCCAGCAGTCGGTTTACGGGACTAGCTTCCTACAATGAGCAGTTCTTC. Combining the CDR3 with reference TRBV28 and TRBJ2-1 gives the whole variable domain DVKVTQSSRYLVKRTGEKVFLECVQDMDHENMFWYRQDPGLGLRLIYFSYDVKMKEKGDIPEGYSVSREKKERFSLILESASTNQTSMYLCASSRFTGLASYNEQFFGPGTRLTVL.

This clonotype was detected ten times or more. J is TRBJ1-4 and V is TRBV2; 8 bases match TRBD1. The V and J ends lost 5 bases and 5 bases, in that order; junction bases with no gene match: 13. In germline, CDR1 is SNHLY, CDR2 FYNNEI. CDR3 length equals 17 residues. The CDR3 reads CASSSTTGQGRNEKLFF. For the CDR3, the DNA is TGTGCCAGCAGTTCAACGACAGGACAGGGCCGGAATGAAAAACTGTTTTTT.